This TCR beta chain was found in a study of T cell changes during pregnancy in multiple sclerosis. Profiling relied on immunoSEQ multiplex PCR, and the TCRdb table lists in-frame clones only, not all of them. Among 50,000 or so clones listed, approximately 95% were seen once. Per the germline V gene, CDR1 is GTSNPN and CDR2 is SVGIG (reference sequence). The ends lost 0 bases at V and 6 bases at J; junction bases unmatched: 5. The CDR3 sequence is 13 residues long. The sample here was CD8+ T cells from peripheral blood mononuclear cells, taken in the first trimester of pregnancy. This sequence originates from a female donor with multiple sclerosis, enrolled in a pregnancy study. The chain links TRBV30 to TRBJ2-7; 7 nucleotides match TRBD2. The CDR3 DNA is TGTGCCTGGAGTGTGGCGGGAGTGGGCGAGCAGTACTTC. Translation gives CAWSVAGVGEQYF.